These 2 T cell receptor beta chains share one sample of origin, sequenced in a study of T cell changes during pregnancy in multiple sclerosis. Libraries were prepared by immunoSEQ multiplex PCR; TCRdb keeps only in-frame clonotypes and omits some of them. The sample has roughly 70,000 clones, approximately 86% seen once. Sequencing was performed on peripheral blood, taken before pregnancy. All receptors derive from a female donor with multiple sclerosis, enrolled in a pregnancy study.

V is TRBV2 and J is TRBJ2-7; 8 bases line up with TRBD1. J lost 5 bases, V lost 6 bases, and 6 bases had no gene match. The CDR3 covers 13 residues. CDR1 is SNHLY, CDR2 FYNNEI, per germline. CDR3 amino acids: CASSRQGKNEQYF. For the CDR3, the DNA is TGTGCCAGCAGCCGACAGGGGAAAAACGAGCAGTACTTC. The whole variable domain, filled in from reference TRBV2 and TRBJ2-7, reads EPEVTQTPSHQVTQMGQEVILRCVPISNHLYFYWYRQILGQKVEFLVSFYNNEISEKSEIFDDQFSVERPDGSNFTLKIRSTKLEDSAMYFCASSRQGKNEQYFGPGTRLTVT.

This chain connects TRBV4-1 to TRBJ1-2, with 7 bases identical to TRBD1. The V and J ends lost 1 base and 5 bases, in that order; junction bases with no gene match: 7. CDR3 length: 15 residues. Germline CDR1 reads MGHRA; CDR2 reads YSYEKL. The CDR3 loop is CASSQGERGRYGYTF. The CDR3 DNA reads TGCGCCAGCAGCCAAGGTGAGAGGGGGCGTTATGGCTACACCTTC.